The next 23 T cell receptor beta chains were all read from a single sample in a study of cytomegalovirus exposure and HLA in healthy donors. Primers included in the PCR were 60 Vbeta and 13 Jbeta primers. The assay was immunoSEQ multiplex PCR, and TCRdb's table has in-frame clones only and misses some. The sample lists about 170,000 clones, approximately 70% occurring once. Sequencing used PBMCs. The source is a woman under 30 in good health and CMV-seropositive.

The chain employs TRBV29-1 and TRBJ1-2, with D possibly matching TRBD1 (5 bases). The germline CDR1 and CDR2 sequences are SQVTM and ANQGSEA. This CDR3 has 14 amino acids. Trimming cost V 3 bases and J 4 bases, with 15 bases left between them. The CDR3 sequence is CSVESGGSSYGYTF. CDR3 bases: TGCAGCGTTGAGTCGGGGGGGAGTAGCTATGGCTACACCTTC.

J is TRBJ2-1 and V is TRBV6-5, with TRBD2 matching 7 bases. Per germline, CDR1 MNHEY and CDR2 SVGAGI. With 9 bases clipped from V and 6 bases from J, the junction kept 14 bases outside the gene matches. This CDR3 comprises 15 residues. The CDR3 DNA follows: TGTGCCAGTGTAAGTCTCGGGGGGACCTCCAATGAGCAGTTCTTC. This codes for CASVSLGGTSNEQFF.

The V gene is TRBV25-1, the J gene TRBJ2-7; D ambiguous. Between the trimmed V and J ends, which lost 5 bases and 0 bases, there was a span of 8 bases. CDR3 size: 13 residues. Germline V CDR1 and CDR2: MGHDK, SYGVNS. The CDR3 spells CASSRTASYEQYF. CDR3 nucleotide sequence: TGTGCCAGCAGTCGTACAGCCTCCTACGAGCAGTACTTC.

The chain links TRBV15 to TRBJ2-6; D perhaps matches TRBD1 (6 bases). Per the germline V gene, CDR1 is LNHNV and CDR2 is YYDKDF (reference sequence). V gave up 5 bases and J gave up 0 bases, with 23 bases separating them. The CDR3 is 20 amino acids. The CDR3 DNA reads TGTGCCACCAGCCCTAACGATGACAGGTCGTGGGCCTCTGGGGCCAACGTCCTGACTTTC. Translation: CATSPNDDRSWASGANVLTF.

This CDR3 is CSVEGLGGTYNEQFF. CDR3 coding DNA: TGCAGCGTTGAGGGCCTCGGAGGGACCTACAATGAGCAGTTCTTC. The chain couples TRBV29-1 to TRBJ2-1; D is possibly TRBD2 (6 bases). The V gene lost 3 bases and the J gene lost 2 bases, with 14 bases spanning the gap. The CDR3 totals 15 residues. The V gene's germline CDR1 is SQVTM and CDR2 ANQGSEA.

This clone was seen more than once but under ten times. V usage is TRBV7-9 and J usage is TRBJ1-1; D is unresolved. V gave up 4 bases and J gave up 1 base, with 7 bases separating them. Germline CDR1 reads SEHNR; CDR2 reads FQNEAQ (reference sequence). This CDR3 region has 13 residues. The CDR3 here is CASSSSGNTEAFF. The DNA for the CDR3 is TGTGCCAGCAGCTCGAGTGGGAACACTGAAGCTTTCTTT.

The chain combines TRBV28 with TRBJ1-2, with 12 bases lining up with TRBD1. The germline V gene encodes CDR1 MDHEN and CDR2 SYDVKM. The CDR3 extends over 14 amino acids. Losses at the gene ends were 5 bases for V and 8 bases for J; bases not matched to a gene: 6. DNA of the CDR3: TGTGCCAGCAGTCTGGGACAGGGGGCTAGGGGCTACACCTTC. Protein sequence: CASSLGQGARGYTF.

This clone appeared once. The chain carries TRBV2 and TRBJ1-2; TRBD1 matches at 7 bases. The CDR3 is 16 amino acids. V was pared by 7 bases and J by 4 bases, with 15 bases of the junction left unmatched. The germline V gene encodes CDR1 SNHLY and CDR2 FYNNEI. CDR3 sequence: CASIPGGAAGGYGYTF. The CDR3 DNA reads TGTGCCAGCATCCCGGGCGGGGCGGCAGGGGGCTATGGCTACACCTTC.

The chain combines TRBV30 with TRBJ2-5, with D possibly TRBD2 on 5 matching bases. Germline loops: CDR1 GTSNPN, CDR2 SVGIG (reference sequence). Trimming removed 6 bases at V and 4 bases at J, with 27 bases between. The CDR3 is 17 residues long. The CDR3 DNA sequence: TGTGCCTGCCACCCCCGCCCGGGGAACGTTGGGCGAGAGACCCAGTACTTC. Encoded protein: CACHPRPGNVGRETQYF.

Worth noting for this clone: The same CDR3 arises from other DNA sequences in this sample as well. Written as DNA, the CDR3 is TGTGCCAGCAGTTGGGGGGATCAGCCCCAGCATTTT. This codes for CASSWGDQPQHF. V is TRBV28 and J is TRBJ1-5, with D possibly matching TRBD1 (5 bases). Germline values: CDR1 MDHEN, CDR2 SYDVKM. CDR3 size: 12 residues. The V and J ends lost 4 bases and 5 bases respectively, with 6 bases between them.

V usage is TRBV9 and J usage is TRBJ2-7, with TRBD1 matching over 7 bases. Losses at the gene ends were 0 bases for V and 5 bases for J; bases not matched to a gene: 5. The germline CDR1 and CDR2 sequences are SGDLS and YYNGEE. There are 14 residues in the CDR3. CDR3 loop: CASSVEGGGDEQYF. DNA of the CDR3: TGTGCCAGCAGCGTAGAAGGGGGCGGCGACGAGCAGTACTTC.

This chain uses TRBV29-1 with TRBJ1-6; no clear D. The germline V gene encodes CDR1 SQVTM and CDR2 ANQGSEA. The V gene lost 4 bases and the J gene lost 6 bases, with 7 bases spanning the gap. There are 12 residues in the CDR3. The DNA of the CDR3 is TGCAGCGTTGCAGTTGGTAATTCACCCCTCCACTTT. This encodes CSVAVGNSPLHF.

This clone was seen more than once but under ten times. This chain connects TRBV15 to TRBJ2-7; 8 bases align to TRBD1. The germline V gene encodes CDR1 LNHNV and CDR2 YYDKDF (reference sequence). V dropped 7 bases and J dropped 2; count of bases not matched to a gene: 10. CDR3 length: 15 residues. CDR3 sequence: CATTLGQGPTYEQYF. As DNA, the CDR3 is TGTGCCACCACCCTAGGACAGGGACCAACCTACGAGCAGTACTTC.

The V gene is TRBV5-1, the J gene TRBJ1-4; D is perhaps TRBD1 (5 bases). The germline V gene has CDR1 SGHRS and CDR2 YFSETQ. CDR3 length equals 17 residues. The V gene lost 0 bases and the J gene lost 11 bases, with 23 bases spanning the gap. In nucleotides, the CDR3 is TGCGCCAGCAGCTTGGCCAGGGAGGACTGGGTCCTCGGGAAACTGTTTTTT. It is translated as CASSLAREDWVLGKLFF.

J is TRBJ2-1 and V is TRBV11-2; 10 bases match TRBD2. CDR1 is SGHAT and CDR2 is FQNNGV in the germline V gene. V lost 4 bases and J lost 5; bases outside the gene matches: 8. The CDR3 loop spans 16 amino acids. For the CDR3, the DNA is TGTGCCAGCAGCTCCCGGAGCGGGGGGGCCCACAATGAGCAGTTCTTC. Protein: CASSSRSGGAHNEQFF.

V is TRBV6-1 and J is TRBJ2-1, with 7 bases lining up with TRBD2. V was clipped by 0 bases and J by 9 bases; unmatched bases: 8. The CDR3 contains 15 residues. The V gene's germline CDR1 is MNHNS and CDR2 SASEGT. The CDR3 DNA sequence: TGTGCCAGCAGTGAAGCGCGCGAGGGGAGGGTTGAGCAGTTCTTC. Its protein product is CASSEAREGRVEQFF.

This clone was seen at least ten times. The V call is TRBV5-4, the J call TRBJ1-2; D is unresolved. The CDR3 sequence is 11 residues long. V was clipped by 0 bases and J by 9 bases, with 6 bases between them. Germline loops: CDR1 SGHNT, CDR2 YYREEE (reference sequence). The CDR3 DNA is TGTGCCAGCAGCTTGGTGGGCAGCTACACCTTC. Translating gives CASSLVGSYTF.

This chain's CDR3 is CASSGTSGTDTQYF. The CDR3 region has the DNA TGTGCCAGCAGTGGGACTAGCGGGACAGATACGCAGTATTTT. This chain joins TRBV9 and TRBJ2-3, with 12 bases lining up with TRBD2. Looked up from germline, CDR1 is SGDLS and CDR2 is YYNGEE. With 5 bases clipped from V and 3 bases from J, the junction kept 1 base outside the gene matches. The CDR3 extends over 14 amino acids.

The chain is built from TRBV28 and TRBJ2-7, with 9 bases matching TRBD1. From germline, CDR1 is MDHEN and CDR2 SYDVKM. V shed 5 bases, J shed 5 bases, and the junction held 13 bases outside the gene matches. CDR3 length: 16 amino acids. The CDR3 nucleotides are TGTGCCAGCAGTCCCCCCTCAGACAGGGGGAGGAACGAGCAGTACTTC. Encoded protein: CASSPPSDRGRNEQYF.

This clone was detected a few times. The V call is TRBV7-8, the J call TRBJ2-5, with 8 bases identical to TRBD2. CDR3 length: 15 amino acids. V shed 5 bases, J shed 5 bases, and the junction held 10 bases outside the gene matches. Germline lookup yields CDR1 SGHVS and CDR2 FQNEAQ. In DNA form, the CDR3 reads TGTGCCAGCAGCGTTAGCGGGGTTCCTAGGGAGACCCAGTACTTC. Translation gives CASSVSGVPRETQYF.

The chain's CDR3 is CASSTGALNTEAFF. The CDR3 DNA follows: TGTGCCAGCAGCACAGGGGCCCTGAACACTGAAGCTTTCTTT. The chain links TRBV6-5 to TRBJ1-1, with TRBD1 matching 7 bases. In germline, CDR1 is MNHEY, CDR2 SVGAGI. This CDR3 region has 14 residues. Unmatched junction bases numbered 4, after V lost 6 bases and J lost 0 bases.

The DNA for the CDR3 is TGTGCCAGCAGCACCCATCGAGGACAGGGGATGAACACTGAAGCTTTCTTT. The encoded protein is CASSTHRGQGMNTEAFF. The chain recombines TRBV7-8 with TRBJ1-1; TRBD1 matches at 9 bases. Germline-derived CDR1 and CDR2 are SGHVS and FQNEAQ. J was trimmed by 0 bases and V by 5 bases; bases with no gene match: 10. The CDR3 sequence is 17 residues long.

In this sample, this clone turned up a few times. J is TRBJ2-1 and V is TRBV30, with 12 bases aligning to TRBD1. This CDR3 spans 14 amino acids. Looked up from germline, CDR1 is GTSNPN and CDR2 is SVGIG (reference sequence). The V gene end was trimmed by 2 bases and the J gene end by 10 bases; junction bases not matched to a gene: 6. CDR3 sequence: CAWSWGQGANEQFF. CDR3 nucleotide sequence: TGTGCCTGGAGTTGGGGACAGGGGGCAAACGAGCAGTTCTTC. The full variable domain, its missing parts supplied by reference TRBV30 and TRBJ2-1, is SQTIHQWPATLVQPVGSPLSLECTVEGTSNPNLYWYRQAAGRGLQLLFYSVGIGQISSEVPQNLSASRPQDRQFILSSKKLLLSDSGFYLCAWSWGQGANEQFFGPGTRLTVL.